The T cell receptor (beta chain) under discussion was sequenced for a study of tumor and adjacent non-tumor tissue in lung cancer (dated by TCRdb to the late 2010s). A note on the overall study: Of the cohort, 12 patients had adenocarcinoma, 2 had squamous cell carcinoma and 1 had small cell lung cancer. Among the approximately 15 patients, ages ranged from roughly 30 to 85 years, about 10 were men and 5 were women, and disease was TNM stage I to III. A total of fewer than 150 million productive TCRbeta reads were generated by sequencing, corresponding to an average of roughly 4 million reads per sample. Bulk TCRbeta repertoires were compared between lung tumor tissue and matched distant non-tumor lung tissue obtained from 15 lung cancer patients. For each patient, one tumor sample and one normal lung sample were taken, giving some 33 paired specimens that underwent TCRbeta CDR3 sequencing. Results and caveats for the whole study, not just this receptor: The methods do not name the sequencing platform or mention unique molecular identifiers. Because peripheral blood was not sequenced, blood TCRbeta repertoires in the lung cancer patients of the study were not examined. With only around 15 patients in the cohort, the authors noted that larger samples and more detailed clinical data are needed. Significantly higher TCR diversity was found in younger patients, and higher tumor TCR diversity was associated with shorter overall and disease-free survival. TCR diversity (inverse Simpson) was significantly higher in tumor than in normal lung tissue (roughly 430 vs 170, P = 0.0075, Mann-Whitney U test). The top 100 clones made up a significantly larger cumulative share of the repertoire in normal lung than in tumor tissue.

For CDR1 and CDR2, the germline V gene lists ENHRY and SYGVKD. The CDR3, cysteine through phenylalanine, is 16 amino acids long. Only CDR3 DNA is held: 48 bases, read in frame from base 1. Preparation of the library involved multiplex PCR. Sequencing took place on an Illumina HiSeq 2500. TCRbeta libraries were constructed through three rounds of nested PCR with primers (Table S4) according to protocols modified from ARM-PCR. Before sequencing, PCR products of 200-500 bp were cut from the gel and purified using the QIAquick gel extraction kit. As for the authors' bioinformatics: Reads were cleaned with Trimmomatic, merged with FLASH into complete CDR3 sequences, and assigned to V(D)J germline segments with MiTCR. VDJtools was used to compute clonal diversity as the inverse Simpson's index. Productive reads were defined as in-frame sequences without a premature stop codon. Using fastp at Q25 and MiXCR, TCRdb reprocessed the public reads and kept productive beta chains. Every distinct CDR3 protein forms one entry, paired with its most common genes and DNA. The V and J calls reflect TCRdb's pipeline rather than the authors' work. The table for this sample lists roughly 76,000 distinct CDR3 sequences; under 70% of them were counted only once. Together, the top ten hold 10% to 15% of the sample.

RNA was isolated from bulk, unsorted tissue, and RNA quality was assessed with a NanoDrop ND-1000 and an Agilent 2100. Newly diagnosed lung cancer patients without prior chemotherapy who had been admitted for thoracic surgery in China between August and November 2014 were enrolled as donors. The study excluded patients who had received radiotherapy or chemotherapy before or who had another cancer at the same time. Surgical tissue pieces of about 1-2.1 cm3 were preserved in RNAlater solution and were kept at -80 degrees C until use. On this clonotype itself: Its antigen has not been determined. This may be a read error, as it is one base from a much larger clone.

Sequencing was performed on lung tumor tissue. This sequence uses TRBV10-3 and TRBJ2-7; TRBD2 fits 11 bases in the junction. The source is a woman between 65 and 79 years old with non-small cell lung cancer. The CDR3 here reads CAISEDSGRARGEQCF. The nucleotide sequence reads as follows: TGTGCCATCAGTGAAGATAGCGGGAGGGCCCGGGGGGAGCAGTGCTTC.